The 6 T cell receptor beta chains presented below share a single source sample, sequenced in a study of T cells in Graves' hyperthyroidism and ophthalmopathy. Amplified TCR beta CDR3 regions came from RNA transcripts. The HTBI primer set was used in a first-round RT-PCR of the TCR CDR3. TCRdb re-called the multiplex PCR reads through MiXCR, storing one row per CDR3 protein. Found here are 600,000 or so distinct CDR3 sequences, 14% of them singletons; the top ten hold approximately 12%. The source material was blood. The receptor set was obtained from a woman between 50 and 59 years old with Graves' ophthalmopathy.

This clonotype has ten or more counts. CDR3 region: CASSTTVNEQFF. The CDR3, as DNA: TGTGCCAGCAGCACGACAGTGAATGAGCAGTTCTTC. The chain has TRBV7-2 and TRBJ2-1; tentative D call: TRBD1 (5 bases). V was clipped by 5 bases and J by 7 bases, with 9 bases between them. Germline V gene data show CDR1 as SGHTA and CDR2 as FQGNSA. The CDR3 loop spans 12 amino acids.

There are many counts of this clonotype. The chain recombines TRBV4-1 with TRBJ2-5, with 11 bases that match TRBD2. J lost 4 bases, V lost 6 bases, and 10 bases had no gene match. The CDR3 runs 16 residues. Germline CDR1 and CDR2: MGHRA and YSYEKL. The CDR3: CASRGTSGSIGETQYF. The CDR3 DNA is TGCGCCAGCAGAGGTACTAGCGGGAGTATTGGAGAGACCCAGTACTTC.

This clonotype has just a few counts. The genes are TRBV24-1 and TRBJ2-7, with D perhaps matching TRBD1 (7 bases). This CDR3 has 12 residues. CDR1 and CDR2 from the germline V gene are KGHDR and SFDVKD. Trimming took off 6 bases at V and 5 bases at J, with 10 bases between the two ends. The CDR3 coding sequence is TGTGCCACCAGTCCAGGGGGGCACGAGCAGTACTTC. It codes for CATSPGGHEQYF.

In its sample, this clonotype was seen many times. The chain joins TRBV14 to TRBJ2-1; 11 bases line up with TRBD2. Germline CDR1 is SGHDN and CDR2 is FVKESK. There are 14 residues in the CDR3. Losses at the gene ends were 4 bases for V and 7 bases for J; bases not matched to a gene: 3. This CDR3 is CASSPSGRFNEQFF. DNA for the CDR3: TGTGCCAGCAGCCCTAGCGGGAGGTTTAATGAGCAGTTCTTC.

This clonotype appeared many times. The rearrangement uses TRBV5-1 and TRBJ2-5; 10 bases fit TRBD2. V lost 0 bases and J lost 3; bases outside the gene matches: 2. The germline V gene has CDR1 SGHRS and CDR2 YFSETQ. This CDR3 spans 15 amino acids. The CDR3 region has the DNA TGCGCCAGCAGCTTGGCCGGACTAGCGGAAGAGACCCAGTACTTC. Its protein is CASSLAGLAEETQYF. Looking up the rest from reference TRBV5-1 and TRBJ2-5 gives the full variable domain: KAGVTQTPRYLIKTRGQQVTLSCSPISGHRSVSWYQQTPGQGLQFLFEYFSETQRNKGNFPGRFSGRQFSNSRSEMNVSTLELGDSALYLCASSLAGLAEETQYFGPGTRLLVL.

V is TRBV18 and J is TRBJ2-1, with D possibly being TRBD1 (5 bases). This CDR3 region has 16 residues. Germline assignment: CDR1 KGHSH and CDR2 LQKENI. V was cut by 1 base and J by 1 base, with 11 bases left in between. The CDR3 DNA is TGTGCCAGCTCACCACGGGGCAGTTGGTCCTACAATGAGCAGTTCTTC. Its protein is CASSPRGSWSYNEQFF. Together with reference TRBV18 and TRBJ2-1, the CDR3 gives the full variable domain: NAGVMQNPRHLVRRRGQEARLRCSPMKGHSHVYWYRQLPEEGLKFMVYLQKENIIDESGMPKERFSAEFPKEGPSILRIQQVVRGDSAAYFCASSPRGSWSYNEQFFGPGTRLTVL.